The T cell receptor (beta chain) described here comes from a study of molecular identifiers for immune sequencing clone quantification. Naive CD8 T cells were picked out by sorting for CD8+CD4-CCR7+CD45RA+. Findings of the study overall: Sizes of clones that are highly expanded could be underestimated (if identical TCR molecules share a barcode).

This clonotype has ten or more counts. The antigen remains unidentified. Trimming took 3 bases from V and 3 from J, leaving 9 bases between them. The CDR3 is made up of 12 amino acids. CDR1 is DFQATT and CDR2 is SNEGSKA in the germline V gene (reference sequence). Each CDR3 protein is one row after TCRdb ran MiXCR on the PCR reads. In the table there are nearly 650,000 distinct CDR3 sequences, 25% of which are singletons. The sequenced sample consisted of naive CD8+ T cells from blood, with Jurkat cell RNA spiked in. Stated subset: FACS-sorted CD8+CD4-CCR7+CD45RA+ naive T cells. The origin of this receptor is a human donor in good health. Some libraries in this study had Jurkat cell RNA spiked in. The rearrangement links TRBV20-1 to TRBJ2-7, with D uncertain. The CDR3 protein is CSARYGNYEQYF. CDR3 nucleotide sequence: TGCAGTGCTAGGTACGGAAACTACGAGCAGTACTTC.